Following are 13 T cell receptor beta chains from one sample sequenced in a study of T cell responses to AZD1222 COVID-19 vaccine. Libraries were prepared by immunoSEQ multiplex PCR; TCRdb keeps only in-frame clonotypes and omits some of them. The top ten clones hold approximately 1.3% of a sample with about 150,000 clones, about nine tenths of them seen once. Here the sequenced sample was peripheral blood, taken 28 days after the second AZD1222 dose. Every receptor here comes from an adult who received the AZD1222 COVID-19 vaccine.

This chain links TRBV10-3 with TRBJ1-1; D might be TRBD1 (5 bases). Germline values: CDR1 ENHRY, CDR2 SYGVKD. The CDR3 is 14 amino acids. Trimming cost V 4 bases and J 0 bases, with 9 bases left between them. CDR3 DNA sequence: TGTGCCATCAGTGGGGGGACCATGAACACTGAAGCTTTCTTT. It yields the protein CAISGGTMNTEAFF.

This chain connects TRBV27 to TRBJ1-1, with unresolved D. CDR3 length equals 15 residues. V gave up 0 bases and J gave up 5 bases, with 13 bases separating them. Germline assignment: CDR1 MNHEY and CDR2 SMNVEV (reference sequence). The CDR3 DNA follows: TGTGCCAGCAGTTTATCCGGGGAGGGAGGGACTGAAGCTTTCTTT. The encoded protein is CASSLSGEGGTEAFF.

This chain joins TRBV11-2 and TRBJ2-1, with 9 bases lining up with TRBD1. CDR3 length equals 15 residues. The ends lost 1 base at V and 2 bases at J; junction bases unmatched: 0. From germline, CDR1 is SGHAT and CDR2 FQNNGV. This chain's CDR3 is CASSLGTGAYNEQFF. For the CDR3, the DNA is TGTGCCAGCAGCTTAGGGACAGGGGCCTACAATGAGCAGTTCTTC.

The gene calls are TRBV27 and TRBJ2-1, with 9 bases fitting TRBD2. Germline loops: CDR1 MNHEY, CDR2 SMNVEV (reference sequence). With V trimmed by 6 bases and J by 8 bases, 11 bases remained unmatched. This CDR3 has 15 amino acids. Here the CDR3 DNA reads TGTGCCAGCAGGAAGGGGACTAGCTCCCTCGATGAGCAGTTCTTC. Amino acid sequence: CASRKGTSSLDEQFF.

The chain carries TRBV5-6 and TRBJ2-1; tentatively, D is TRBD1 (6 bases). The CDR3 contains 15 residues. V lost 2 bases and J lost 6, with 15 bases in between. Germline lookup yields CDR1 SGHDT and CDR2 YYEEEE. CDR3 in DNA: TGTGCCAGCAGCTTCCTACAGGGTCAGGGCAATGAGCAGTTCTTC. Amino acid sequence: CASSFLQGQGNEQFF.

The chain has TRBV28 and TRBJ2-7, with D maybe TRBD1 (6 bases). Germline V gene lookup returns CDR1 MDHEN and CDR2 SYDVKM. The V end was cut by 5 bases, the J end by 2 bases, with 13 bases between. The CDR3 consists of 14 residues. The DNA for the CDR3 is TGTGCCAGCAGTATATCGACAGGCGCCTACGAGCAGTACTTC. It encodes CASSISTGAYEQYF.

This rearrangement joins TRBV28 to TRBJ2-7; D gene unclear. CDR1 and CDR2 (germline): MDHEN, SYDVKM. Trimming cost V 2 bases and J 7 bases, with 6 bases left between them. The CDR3 spans 11 residues. CDR3 in amino acids: CASSLGREQYF. The CDR3 bases are TGTGCCAGCAGTTTAGGACGGGAGCAGTACTTC.

The V call is TRBV5-8, the J call TRBJ2-7, with D perhaps matching TRBD2 (5 bases). Deletions cut 0 bases from V and 1 base from J, with 8 bases between. Per the germline V gene, CDR1 is SGHTS and CDR2 is YDEGEE. The CDR3 runs 14 residues. The CDR3 here is CASSLAGGSYEQYF. The CDR3 nucleotides are TGTGCCAGCAGCTTGGCCGGCGGGTCCTACGAGCAGTACTTC.

J is TRBJ1-6 and V is TRBV5-5; D call uncertain. Trimming removed 0 bases from V and 6 bases from J, with 10 bases in between. The CDR3 is 15 amino acids. Germline lookup yields CDR1 SGHKS and CDR2 YYEKEE (reference sequence). The CDR3 coding sequence is TGTGCCAGCAGCTTGGCGGGTATGCGTAATTCACCCCTCCACTTT. This gives the protein CASSLAGMRNSPLHF. Based on the CDR3 plus reference TRBV5-5 and TRBJ1-6, the full variable domain is DAGVTQSPTHLIKTRGQQVTLRCSPISGHKSVSWYQQVLGQGPQFIFQYYEKEERGRGNFPDRFSARQFPNYSSELNVNALLLGDSALYLCASSLAGMRNSPLHFGNGTRLTVT.

V and J are TRBV7-8 and TRBJ2-1; 7 bases align to TRBD2. The germline V gene encodes CDR1 SGHVS and CDR2 FQNEAQ. Unmatched junction bases numbered 8, after V lost 0 bases and J lost 3 bases. The CDR3 extends over 17 amino acids. The CDR3 coding sequence is TGTGCCAGCAGCTTAGCCCCGCTAGCGGAGGGCTACAATGAGCAGTTCTTC. Translation: CASSLAPLAEGYNEQFF.

The genes are TRBV6-2 or TRBV6-3 and TRBJ2-2; D is unclear. Germline V CDR1 and CDR2: MNHEY, SVGEGT. The V end was cut by 3 bases, the J end by 1 base, with 12 bases between. This CDR3 is built from 16 residues. The CDR3 protein is CASSYVRFGNTGELFF. CDR3 DNA: TGTGCCAGCAGTTATGTCCGGTTCGGGAACACCGGGGAGCTGTTTTTT.

The chain has TRBV4-1 and TRBJ1-2, with 7 bases that match TRBD1. The germline V gene encodes CDR1 MGHRA and CDR2 YSYEKL. The CDR3 totals 15 residues. The J segment lost 8 bases and the V segment lost 2 bases, leaving 11 bases of the junction unmatched. The CDR3 protein is CASSQRYGDRDGYTF. CDR3 DNA sequence: TGCGCCAGCAGCCAAAGGTACGGCGACAGGGACGGCTACACCTTC.

The chain joins TRBV7-2 to TRBJ1-1, with D possibly matching TRBD1 (6 bases). Germline lookup yields CDR1 SGHTA and CDR2 FQGNSA. The CDR3 sequence is 13 residues long. V was trimmed by 6 bases and J by 4 bases, leaving 12 bases between them. CDR3 nucleotides: TGTGCCAGCAGACAAGACAGGTCCACTGAAGCTTTCTTT. This codes for CASRQDRSTEAFF.